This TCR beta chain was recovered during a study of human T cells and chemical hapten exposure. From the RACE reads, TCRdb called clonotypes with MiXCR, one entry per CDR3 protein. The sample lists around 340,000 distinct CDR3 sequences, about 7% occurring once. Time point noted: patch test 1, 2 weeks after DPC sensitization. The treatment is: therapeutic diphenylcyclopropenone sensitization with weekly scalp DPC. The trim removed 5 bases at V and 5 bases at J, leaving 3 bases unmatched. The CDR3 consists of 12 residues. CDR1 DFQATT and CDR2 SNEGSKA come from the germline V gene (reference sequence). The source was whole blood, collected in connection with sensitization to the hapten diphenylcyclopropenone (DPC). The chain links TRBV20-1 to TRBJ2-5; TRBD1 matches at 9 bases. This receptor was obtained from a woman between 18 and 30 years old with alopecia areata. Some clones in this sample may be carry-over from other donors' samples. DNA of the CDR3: TGCAGTGCTTACAGGGGGCAGGAGACCCAGTACTTC. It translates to CSAYRGQETQYF.